The next 30 T cell receptor beta chains were all read from a single sample in a study of beta chain features in type 1 diabetes (dated by TCRdb to the late 2010s). Receptor amplification or capture employed the immunoSEQ multiplex PCR assay. The entire isolated RNA was reverse transcribed using the High Capacity cDNA Reverse Transcription Kit, and thus expressed TCRB transcripts were sequenced. Not all clones reach the TCRdb copy of this immuneACCESS table, which keeps in-frame sequences only. Checked studies attribute under half of the gap to unresolved V genes and leave the rest unexplained. The sample contains 900,000 or so clones, roughly 16% of them found a single time. The top ten clonotypes cover about 0.02% of the sample. What was sequenced was naive CD4+ T cells from blood. The cell subset or site label corresponds to: true naive CD4+ T cells. The receptors here all came from a woman between 18 and 30 years old in good health.

The chain has TRBV9 and TRBJ2-7; 11 bases agree with TRBD2. After removal of 4 bases from V and 2 bases from J, the junction contained 14 bases not matched to a gene. Germline V gene data show CDR1 as SGDLS and CDR2 as YYNGEE. The CDR3 covers 18 residues. The CDR3: CASSSGLAEGPITYEQYF. The CDR3 DNA is TGTGCCAGCAGCTCGGGACTAGCGGAAGGACCAATTACCTACGAGCAGTACTTC. Together with reference TRBV9 and TRBJ2-7, the CDR3 gives the full variable domain: DSGVTQTPKHLITATGQRVTLRCSPRSGDLSVYWYQQSLDQGLQFLIQYYNGEERAKGNILERFSAQQFPDLHSELNLSSLELGDSALYFCASSSGLAEGPITYEQYFGPGTRLTVT.

This clone was seen more than once but under ten times. DNA of the CDR3: TGTGCCAGCAGTTATCCGGGAAGCAGGGTCGAGCAGTACTTC. It codes for CASSYPGSRVEQYF. The rearrangement links TRBV6-6 to TRBJ2-7; D is possibly TRBD1 or TRBD2 (5 bases each). The germline CDR1 and CDR2 sequences are MNHNY and SVGAGI (reference sequence). Trimming removed 3 bases at V and 6 bases at J, with 15 bases between. The CDR3 consists of 14 residues.

The chain links TRBV6-6 to TRBJ2-6, with D perhaps TRBD1 (5 bases). V was pared by 7 bases and J by 1 base, with 14 bases between. The CDR3 totals 16 residues. Germline CDR1 is MNHNY and CDR2 is SVGAGI (reference sequence). Here the CDR3 reads CASTSDQGSGANVLTF. In DNA, the CDR3 is TGTGCCAGCACGTCGGACCAGGGTTCTGGGGCCAACGTCCTGACTTTC.

This clone has more than one count but fewer than ten. The CDR3: CASSLSASPSGVEQFF. The CDR3 DNA is TGCGCCAGCAGCTTGTCGGCTAGCCCTTCGGGTGTTGAGCAGTTCTTC. This chain links TRBV5-1 with TRBJ2-1; maybe TRBD2 (5 bases). V was trimmed by 1 base and J by 9 bases, leaving 20 bases between them. CDR1 is SGHRS and CDR2 is YFSETQ in the germline V gene. CDR3 length equals 16 residues.

The chain links TRBV6-1 to TRBJ2-1; 9 nucleotides line up with TRBD1. The CDR3 is 15 amino acids. V gave up 10 bases and J gave up 1 base; unmatched junction bases: 8. The V gene's germline CDR1 is MNHNS and CDR2 SASEGT. CDR3 amino acids: CAIRGDRASYNEQFF. In DNA, the CDR3 is TGTGCCATCAGGGGGGACAGGGCGTCCTACAATGAGCAGTTCTTC.

The J gene is TRBJ1-2, the V gene TRBV4-3; possibly TRBD1 for D (5 bases). The CDR3 contains 14 residues. The V end lost 3 bases, the J end lost 1 base, and 9 bases lay between the germline ends. Germline lookup yields CDR1 LGHNA and CDR2 YSLEER. Here the CDR3 reads CASSQETDNYGYTF. The CDR3 region has the DNA TGCGCCAGCAGCCAGGAGACAGATAACTATGGCTACACCTTC.

The chain combines TRBV10-3 with TRBJ2-7, with 8 bases that match TRBD1. The germline gives CDR1 ENHRY, CDR2 SYGVKD. Trimming cost V 3 bases and J 4 bases; bases outside gene matches: 11. The CDR3 covers 16 residues. CDR3 sequence (DNA): TGTGCCATCAGTGACTCTCCCGGGACAGGAATATACGAGCAGTACTTC. Translating it yields CAISDSPGTGIYEQYF.

V is TRBV4-1 and J is TRBJ1-2; TRBD1 agrees at 8 bases. In germline, CDR1 is MGHRA, CDR2 YSYEKL. The CDR3 is 18 residues long. Losses at the gene ends were 5 bases for V and 4 bases for J; bases not matched to a gene: 18. The DNA for the CDR3 is TGCGCCAGCAGCAGGGTCCCGGGGGGGGACAGGTTCGGCTATGGCTACACCTTC. As protein: CASSRVPGGDRFGYGYTF.

This clone was observed a handful of times. The rearrangement uses TRBV4-3 and TRBJ2-1, with 10 bases that match TRBD2. The CDR3 sequence is 16 residues long. Per germline, CDR1 LGHNA and CDR2 YSLEER. V was pared by 4 bases and J by 8 bases, with 11 bases of the junction left unmatched. In nucleotides, the CDR3 is TGCGCCAGCAGCCCCCTGGCTAGCGGGAGTCCCCATGAGCAGTTCTTC. It codes for CASSPLASGSPHEQFF.

The chain links TRBV2 to TRBJ2-7, with 8 bases fitting TRBD1. Unmatched junction bases numbered 8, after V lost 6 bases and J lost 4 bases. Per germline, CDR1 SNHLY and CDR2 FYNNEI. This CDR3 contains 14 residues. CDR3 nucleotides: TGTGCCAGCAGCGATCAGGGGGCGGGTTACGAGCAGTACTTC. This gives the protein CASSDQGAGYEQYF.

The CDR3 nucleotides read TGTGCCAGCAGCTTAGCGGACATCTCTGGAAACACCATATATTTT. The encoded protein is CASSLADISGNTIYF. The J gene is TRBJ1-3, the V gene TRBV7-9; weak D call: TRBD1 (5 bases). Trimming shortened V by 0 bases and J by 0 bases, and 6 bases separated the two germline ends. Germline CDR1 SEHNR, CDR2 FQNEAQ (reference sequence). The CDR3 is 15 residues long.

V usage is TRBV6-6 and J usage is TRBJ1-5, with no clear D. There are 16 residues in the CDR3. The V gene's germline CDR1 is MNHNY and CDR2 SVGAGI (reference sequence). Trimming shortened V by 2 bases and J by 4 bases, and 15 bases separated the two germline ends. DNA for the CDR3: TGTGCCAGCAGTTACCCCCGGACGGGAACTAATCAGCCCCAGCATTTT. Translation gives CASSYPRTGTNQPQHF.

This clone occurred a few times. The gene calls are TRBV5-6 and TRBJ2-7; 8 bases agree with TRBD2. V lost 1 base, J lost 13 bases, and 7 bases stayed unmatched. Germline V gene sequence: CDR1 SGHDT, CDR2 YYEEEE. This CDR3 comprises 12 residues. The CDR3 spells CASSLTNSGNYF. CDR3 coding DNA: TGTGCCAGCAGCTTGACGAATAGCGGGAATTACTTC.

The gene calls are TRBV6-5 and TRBJ2-7, with unresolved D. Trimming stripped 4 bases from V and 7 bases from J, with 11 bases between. CDR3 length equals 12 residues. The germline gives CDR1 MNHEY, CDR2 SVGAGI. CDR3 bases: TGTGCCAGCAGTTTCCGCCCTGGAGAGCAGTACTTC. It is translated as CASSFRPGEQYF.

V gene TRBV5-6 combines with J gene TRBJ2-1; TRBD1 or TRBD2 may be the D gene (5 bases each). The CDR3 consists of 16 residues. The ends were cut back, 0 bases at V and 5 bases at J, with 15 bases in the middle. CDR1 is SGHDT, CDR2 YYEEEE, per germline. CDR3 sequence reads: CASSLAGAGTDNEQFF. The CDR3 nucleotides are TGTGCCAGCAGCTTGGCCGGAGCAGGGACGGACAATGAGCAGTTCTTC.

Written as DNA, the CDR3 is TGTGCCAGCTCACATAAGCGGGACCACAATGAGCAGTTCTTC. Its protein product is CASSHKRDHNEQFF. J is TRBJ2-1 and V is TRBV18; 7 bases agree with TRBD2. This CDR3 contains 14 residues. The trim removed 4 bases at V and 5 bases at J, leaving 5 bases unmatched. From germline, CDR1 is KGHSH and CDR2 LQKENI.

The chain joins TRBV4-1 to TRBJ2-5; D remains unclear. Germline V lookup: CDR1 MGHRA, CDR2 YSYEKL. CDR3 length: 14 residues. The ends were cut back, 4 bases at V and 1 base at J, with 10 bases in the middle. The CDR3 reads CASSRGPTQETQYF. CDR3 bases: TGCGCCAGCAGCCGCGGACCAACCCAAGAGACCCAGTACTTC.

The chain combines TRBV4-2 with TRBJ1-2; D gene ambiguous. CDR3 length: 15 amino acids. Looked up from germline, CDR1 is LGHNA and CDR2 is YNFKEQ. Between the trimmed V and J ends, which lost 0 bases and 3 bases, there was a span of 11 bases. This CDR3 reads CASSQERFYHYGYTF. The CDR3 DNA is TGTGCCAGCAGCCAAGAGAGATTCTACCACTATGGCTACACCTTC.

This clone has more than one count but fewer than ten. The V and J genes are TRBV19 and TRBJ2-3, with 10 bases aligning to TRBD2. J lost 0 bases, V lost 9 bases, and 12 bases had no gene match. This CDR3 spans 17 amino acids. Germline V CDR1 and CDR2: LNHDA, SQIVND (reference sequence). The CDR3 DNA sequence: TGTGCCAGCAAAAGAGGTCTAGCGGGAGCTAGCACAGATACGCAGTATTTT. Residues: CASKRGLAGASTDTQYF.

This chain joins TRBV18 and TRBJ2-5; perhaps TRBD1 as D (5 bases). Between the trimmed V and J ends, which lost 5 bases and 4 bases, there was a span of 11 bases. CDR1 is KGHSH, CDR2 LQKENI, per germline. The CDR3 is made up of 13 amino acids. The CDR3 coding sequence is TGTGCCAGCTCAACCAGGGAAGGAGAGACCCAGTACTTC. Protein sequence: CASSTREGETQYF.

V usage is TRBV7-9 and J usage is TRBJ2-5; D is possibly TRBD1 or TRBD2 (5 bases each). Trimming stripped 2 bases from V and 2 bases from J, with 12 bases between. Germline V lookup: CDR1 SEHNR, CDR2 FQNEAQ (reference sequence). The CDR3 is 15 amino acids. Here the CDR3 DNA reads TGTGCCAGCAGCTTATTAGGGGAGCAACAAGAGACCCAGTACTTC. Its protein product is CASSLLGEQQETQYF.

The chain employs TRBV6-5 and TRBJ2-1; the match to TRBD2 covers 10 bases. V shed 4 bases and J 5 bases; nucleotides not matched to a gene: 5. Germline assignment: CDR1 MNHEY and CDR2 SVGAGI. This CDR3 has 15 residues. CDR3 sequence (DNA): TGTGCCAGCAGTTTACTAGCGGGGTCTAACAATGAGCAGTTCTTC. Protein: CASSLLAGSNNEQFF.

This chain links TRBV2 with TRBJ2-1; TRBD2 matches 7 bases. The CDR3 is 12 residues long. V lost 7 bases to trimming and J lost 7 bases; unmatched junction nucleotides: 4. The V gene's germline CDR1 is SNHLY and CDR2 FYNNEI. The CDR3 DNA sequence: TGTGCCAGCATGGCTAGCGGTAATGAGCAGTTCTTC. Amino acid sequence: CASMASGNEQFF.

The rearrangement uses TRBV5-4 and TRBJ2-7; D might be TRBD2 (5 bases). V lost 4 bases, J lost 4 bases, and 18 bases lay in between. Germline CDR1 SGHNT, CDR2 YYREEE (reference sequence). The CDR3 spans 15 residues. DNA of the CDR3: TGTGCCAGCAGCCGGGCGGCGGGCGACCTTTACGAGCAGTACTTC. Its protein product is CASSRAAGDLYEQYF.

There are a few counts of this clone. The chain uses TRBV9 and TRBJ2-2; the D call may be TRBD1 or TRBD2 (5 bases each). Trimming removed 2 bases from V and 2 bases from J, with 16 bases in between. Germline CDR1 reads SGDLS; CDR2 reads YYNGEE. CDR3 length equals 17 residues. The DNA of the CDR3 is TGTGCCAGCAGCGTCTTCAAGACTGGGACCAACACCGGGGAGCTGTTTTTT. As protein: CASSVFKTGTNTGELFF.

The rearrangement joins TRBV7-9 to TRBJ2-1, with D perhaps matching TRBD1 or TRBD2 (5 bases each). The CDR3 spans 14 residues. V lost 7 bases and J lost 0, with 10 bases in between. Germline V CDR1 and CDR2: SEHNR, FQNEAQ (reference sequence). The CDR3 DNA reads TGTGCCAGCACCAGGGAGACCTCCTACAATGAGCAGTTCTTC. Translated: CASTRETSYNEQFF.

The chain carries TRBV7-2 and TRBJ2-5; D assignment may be TRBD1 or TRBD2 (5 bases each). The CDR3 extends over 15 amino acids. Germline V CDR1 and CDR2: SGHTA, FQGNSA. V was pared by 5 bases and J by 0 bases, with 13 bases between. CDR3 in DNA: TGTGCCAGCAGCCCTGTGGGGGAACACCAAGAGACCCAGTACTTC. This translates into CASSPVGEHQETQYF.

The chain carries TRBV19 and TRBJ2-1, with D perhaps matching TRBD1 (6 bases). Germline V gives CDR1 LNHDA, CDR2 SQIVND (reference sequence). This CDR3 spans 16 amino acids. Trimming shortened V by 3 bases and J by 0 bases, and 12 bases separated the two germline ends. In DNA form, the CDR3 reads TGTGCCAGTAGTATTAAAGGACAGAGCTCCTACAATGAGCAGTTCTTC. Protein product: CASSIKGQSSYNEQFF.

The V and J genes are TRBV6-1 and TRBJ2-1; D is uncertain. V dropped 1 base and J dropped 9 bases, with 7 bases sitting between them. The CDR3 runs 12 residues. Germline V gives CDR1 MNHNS, CDR2 SASEGT. CDR3 nucleotides: TGTGCCAGCAGTGAAGTTGGCATTGAGCAGTTCTTC. Protein: CASSEVGIEQFF.

This clone was recorded a few times. The same CDR3 arises from other DNA sequences in this sample as well. V and J are TRBV29-1 and TRBJ2-5; weak D call: TRBD2 (5 bases). The V gene lost 7 bases and the J gene lost 5 bases, with 17 bases spanning the gap. The germline gives CDR1 SQVTM, CDR2 ANQGSEA. The length of the CDR3 is 13 residues. CDR3 DNA sequence: TGCAGCGCCGGCGGGCGGAGGACCGAGACCCAGTACTTC. Amino acids: CSAGGRRTETQYF.